The next 18 T cell receptor beta chains were all read from a single sample in a study of T cell responses to AZD1222 COVID-19 vaccine. The protocol was immunoSEQ multiplex PCR, while the TCRdb copy is restricted to in-frame clones and leaves out a portion. Of around 130,000 clones listed, about 89% are singletons. This specimen was peripheral blood, taken 28 days after the second dose of the MenACWY control vaccine. These receptors all stem from an adult who received the MenACWY meningococcal vaccine as a control.

The chain links TRBV4-1 to TRBJ1-5; possible D gene TRBD1, 6 bases. Deletions cut 0 bases from V and 7 bases from J, with 16 bases between. This CDR3 region has 16 residues. In germline, CDR1 is MGHRA, CDR2 YSYEKL. The CDR3 sequence is CASSQDRQGLYQPQHF. Written as DNA, the CDR3 is TGCGCCAGCAGCCAAGATAGGCAGGGGTTATACCAGCCCCAGCATTTT.

The chain carries TRBV18 and TRBJ1-6; 10 bases align to TRBD1. The CDR3 extends over 16 amino acids. The germline V gene encodes CDR1 KGHSH and CDR2 LQKENI. Trimming removed 3 bases from V and 14 bases from J; junction bases left unmatched: 13. In DNA, the CDR3 is TGTGCCAGCTCACCGGGGGGACAGGGGAATCTTCTAGCCCTCCACTTT. Translation gives CASSPGGQGNLLALHF.

V and J are TRBV7-2 and TRBJ2-1; 14 positions match TRBD2. The ends lost 1 base at V and 0 bases at J; junction bases unmatched: 5. CDR1 is SGHTA, CDR2 FQGNSA, per germline. CDR3 length equals 19 residues. The chain's CDR3 is CASSLEYGTSGSSYNEQFF. CDR3 coding DNA: TGTGCCAGCAGCTTAGAGTATGGGACTAGCGGGAGCTCCTACAATGAGCAGTTCTTC. Drawing the rest from reference TRBV7-2 and TRBJ2-1, the complete variable domain is GAGVSQSPSNKVTEKGKDVELRCDPISGHTALYWYRQSLGQGLEFLIYFQGNSAPDKSGLPSDRFSAERTGGSVSTLTIQRTQQEDSAVYLCASSLEYGTSGSSYNEQFFGPGTRLTVL.

The chain combines TRBV19 with TRBJ1-2, with D possibly matching TRBD1 (5 bases). CDR3 length equals 17 residues. Germline V lookup: CDR1 LNHDA, CDR2 SQIVND (reference sequence). V was clipped by 2 bases and J by 3 bases, with 19 bases between them. The CDR3 is CASSIIDSRPIDYGYTF. CDR3 coding DNA: TGTGCCAGTAGTATAATCGACAGTAGGCCTATCGACTATGGCTACACCTTC.

This chain uses TRBV27 with TRBJ1-1, with 9 nucleotides matching TRBD1. V trimming: 6 bases; J trimming: 0 bases; junction bases outside the gene matches: 14. This CDR3 is built from 18 residues. In germline, CDR1 is MNHEY, CDR2 SMNVEV (reference sequence). Here the CDR3 DNA reads TGTGCCAGCAGCCGATCCCGGGACAGGGTTATTATGAACACTGAAGCTTTCTTT. Amino acids: CASSRSRDRVIMNTEAFF.

The rearrangement uses TRBV6-1 and TRBJ2-7; 11 bases agree with TRBD2. V dropped 0 bases and J dropped 0; count of bases not matched to a gene: 7. Germline lookup yields CDR1 MNHNS and CDR2 SASEGT. This CDR3 region has 18 residues. The chain's CDR3 is CASSEASSGRYISYEQYF. CDR3 nucleotides: TGTGCCAGCAGTGAAGCGTCTAGCGGGAGGTATATCTCCTACGAGCAGTACTTC.

V is TRBV5-6 and J is TRBJ1-5; D not resolved. Germline values: CDR1 SGHDT, CDR2 YYEEEE. V shed 2 bases and J shed 4 bases, with 4 bases lying between them. The CDR3 is 12 amino acids. CDR3 residues: CASSFRNQPQHF. CDR3 coding DNA: TGTGCCAGCAGCTTTCGTAATCAGCCCCAGCATTTT.

The CDR3, as DNA: TGCAGTGGGGACACCCAAGAGACCCAGTACTTC. Residues: CSGDTQETQYF. The rearrangement links TRBV20-1 to TRBJ2-5; weak D call: TRBD1 (6 bases). The CDR3 is 11 amino acids. With 7 bases removed from V and 1 base from J, the gap between germline ends came to 7 bases. Germline CDR1 reads DFQATT; CDR2 reads SNEGSKA (reference sequence).

For the CDR3, the DNA is TGTGCCAGCAGCAAGGACGGGGGCGGCTCACCCCTCCACTTT. Its protein is CASSKDGGGSPLHF. This sequence joins TRBV5-4 and TRBJ1-6; tentatively, D is TRBD1 (6 bases). The length of the CDR3 is 14 residues. Trimming removed 4 bases at V and 10 bases at J, with 15 bases between. From germline, CDR1 is SGHNT and CDR2 YYREEE (reference sequence).

This chain joins TRBV6-2 or TRBV6-3 and TRBJ2-7, with a weak D call TRBD2 (5 bases). Trimming shortened V by 6 bases and J by 7 bases, and 19 bases separated the two germline ends. In germline, CDR1 is MNHEY, CDR2 SVGEGT. The CDR3 is 14 amino acids. For the CDR3, the DNA is TGTGCCAGCAGCGGACGGGGATTCCTACTTGAGCAGTACTTC. This codes for CASSGRGFLLEQYF.

This chain links TRBV19 with TRBJ1-2; 8 bases are a match to TRBD1. The V segment lost 8 bases and the J segment 4 bases; nucleotides outside the gene matches: 9. Germline V gene data show CDR1 as LNHDA and CDR2 as SQIVND (reference sequence). CDR3 length: 14 residues. DNA for the CDR3: TGTGCCAGTGTGATGACAGGGGTTGCCTATGGCTACACCTTC. Translation: CASVMTGVAYGYTF.

The chain carries TRBV19 and TRBJ2-2; D might be TRBD2 (11 bases). Germline CDR1 reads LNHDA; CDR2 reads SQIVND (reference sequence). V was trimmed by 7 bases and J by 4 bases, leaving 34 bases between them. This CDR3 has 21 residues. CDR3 DNA sequence: TGTGCCAGTACCCCCTCTATACCGACAGGGGGCGGACTAGCGGGCACCGGGGAGCTGTTTTTT. This encodes CASTPSIPTGGGLAGTGELFF.

The genes are TRBV5-5 and TRBJ1-4; TRBD1 might be the D (6 bases). The CDR3 totals 14 residues. V was trimmed by 4 bases and J by 7 bases, leaving 14 bases between them. Germline CDR1 and CDR2: SGHKS and YYEKEE (reference sequence). This CDR3 reads CASSLGGAGEKLFF. The CDR3 DNA reads as TGTGCCAGCAGCCTGGGGGGCGCGGGTGAAAAACTGTTTTTT.

The rearrangement joins TRBV6-5 to TRBJ2-1, with 8 bases aligning to TRBD1. Trimming at V came to 2 bases and at J to 7 bases, leaving 4 bases not matched to a gene. CDR1 and CDR2 (germline): MNHEY, SVGAGI. The CDR3 has 14 residues. The CDR3 sequence: CASSYVDRGNEQFF. In DNA form, the CDR3 reads TGTGCCAGCAGTTACGTAGACAGGGGAAATGAGCAGTTCTTC.

The CDR3 is CASTLDRGLAGELFF. The CDR3 region has the DNA TGTGCCAGCACCCTTGACAGGGGGCTGGCCGGGGAGCTGTTTTTT. The chain carries TRBV6-5 and TRBJ2-2; 10 positions match TRBD1. The V gene end was trimmed by 7 bases and the J gene end by 6 bases; junction bases not matched to a gene: 8. The CDR3 is 15 amino acids. The germline CDR1 and CDR2 sequences are MNHEY and SVGAGI.

This clone was detected once. One end of the junction fails to match germline, which may point to a read error. The chain joins TRBV12-3 or TRBV12-4 to TRBJ2-5, with 10 bases fitting TRBD2. There are 13 residues in the CDR3. CDR3 DNA: TGTGCCAGCAGTCTAGCGGGGGTAGAGACCCAGTACTTC. This sequence encodes CASSLAGVETQYF.

CDR3 sequence (DNA): TGTGCCAGCCGCCGCGCGACTAGCACAGATACGCAGTATTTT. Its translation is CASRRATSTDTQYF. V usage is TRBV7-3 and J usage is TRBJ2-3; no firm D call. The CDR3 contains 14 residues. V gave up 8 bases and J gave up 0 bases, with 12 bases separating them. The V gene's germline CDR1 is SGHTA and CDR2 FQGTGA.

V and J are TRBV19 and TRBJ2-5; TRBD1 might be the D (6 bases). This CDR3 spans 16 amino acids. V dropped 5 bases and J dropped 1 base, with 17 bases sitting between them. Germline lookup yields CDR1 LNHDA and CDR2 SQIVND (reference sequence). The CDR3 bases are TGTGCCAGTAGTGCCCCCCAGACAGGCCTCCAAGAGACCCAGTACTTC. It encodes CASSAPQTGLQETQYF.